Listed below are T cell receptor beta chains from one sample, sequenced in a study of blood T cell repertoires in COVID-19. Assay used: immunoSEQ multiplex PCR; TCRdb lists only in-frame clones, some missing. The data contain under 200,000 clones, 70% to 90% of them singletons. The sample was peripheral blood. The receptors here all came from a man aged 60 to 75 with active or convalescent COVID-19. The CDR3 runs from the conserved cysteine through the conserved F or W. The D gene is left open where the match is weak. Clone size, where shown, is once, few, many, or a class for clones that have expanded.

>-|-|TRBV5-1|TRBJ2-5
TGCGCCAGCAGCTTTGGGTCGGGGTCACCGTACCAAGAGACCCAGTACTTC
CASSFGSGSPYQETQYF
>-|-|TRBV9|TRBJ1-3
TGTGCCAGTACAGGGTCTGCTGGAAACACCATATATTTT
CASTGSAGNTIYF
>-|-|TRBV30|TRBJ1-4
TGTGCCTGGAGAGATGGGGGACAACTTAATGAAAAACTGTTTTTT
CAWRDGGQLNEKLFF
>-|-|TRBV2|TRBJ1-2
TGTGCCAGCAGTGAAGGACAGAACTATGGCTACACCTTC
CASSEGQNYGYTF
>-|-|TRBV4-1|TRBJ1-6
TGCGCCAGCAGCCAGTTAAGGGGATCCTATAATTCACCCCTCCACTTT
CASSQLRGSYNSPLHF
>TRBD1|-|TRBV10-3|TRBJ1-6
TGTGCCATCAGTGAGAGACCGGGACAGGTTAATTCACCCCTCCACTTT
CAISERPGQVNSPLHF
>-|-|TRBV6-5|TRBJ2-7
TGTGCCAGCAGTTACCAACTAGCATGGGAGCAGTACTTC
CASSYQLAWEQYF
>TRBD1|-|TRBV5-6|TRBJ1-2
TGTGCCAGCACCCCGACAGGGGGGCACTATGGCTACACCTTC
CASTPTGGHYGYTF
>-|-|TRBV7-2|TRBJ1-1
TGTGCCAGCAGCTTATGGGCAGTACTCTTGAACACTGAAGCTTTCTTT
CASSLWAVLLNTEAFF
>TRBD2|-|TRBV9|TRBJ2-7
TGTGCCAGCAGCGCAACTAGCGGGGGTTACGAGCAGTACTTC
CASSATSGGYEQYF
>TRBD1|-|TRBV6-5|TRBJ2-7
TGTGCCAGCAGTTACTCGGGACAGAGTATTTACGAGCAGTACTTC
CASSYSGQSIYEQYF
>-|once|TRBV11-2|TRBJ1-2
TGTGCCAGCAGCCTACAGGGAATGGGTGGCTACACCTTC
CASSLQGMGGYTF
>TRBD1|-|TRBV5-6|TRBJ2-7
TGTGCCAGCAGCAACGGGGACAGCCTGGGATACGAGCAGTACTTC
CASSNGDSLGYEQYF
>-|-|TRBV5-6|TRBJ1-4
TGTGCCAGCAGCCACGGGACAACTAATGAAAAACTGTTTTTT
CASSHGTTNEKLFF
>TRBD1|-|TRBV19|TRBJ2-7
TGTGCCAGTAGTCTACAGGGGGCCTACGAGCAGTACTTC
CASSLQGAYEQYF
>-|-|TRBV6-1|TRBJ1-3
TGTGCCAGCAGTGAATCGTCTGGAAACACCATATATTTT
CASSESSGNTIYF
>TRBD1|-|TRBV19|TRBJ2-1
TGTGCCAGTAGTACCGACAGGGCTCTTAGCTCCTACAATGAGCAGTTCTTC
CASSTDRALSSYNEQFF